One and the same sample provided the 3 T cell receptor beta chains below, sequenced in a study of CD8+CD57+ T cells in acquired aplastic anemia. Genomic DNA, the template, was used for profiling of the TCR beta VDJ and CDR3. TCRdb passed the reads through MiXCR, listing each CDR3 protein once. The table records about 120,000 distinct CDR3 sequences, approximately 61% of them present only once. Selection for sequencing was limited to patients who had shown CD8+CD57+ cell expansion by flow cytometry. Input material: sorted CD4+, CD8+, or CD8+CD57+ T cells (not recorded which) from PBMCs. The receptors were gathered from a human donor with aplastic anemia.

The chain links TRBV2 to TRBJ1-2; 9 bases line up with TRBD1. The junction had 4 bases not matched to a gene; V was cut back by 6 bases and J by 8 bases. CDR1 SNHLY and CDR2 FYNNEI come from the germline V gene. This CDR3 region has 12 residues. The CDR3 spells CASRPGQGGYTF. The CDR3 DNA follows: TGTGCCAGCAGGCCGGGACAGGGAGGCTACACCTTC.

This clonotype was observed a handful of times. CDR3 sequence reads: CASTRDGAPYNEQFF. CDR3 coding DNA: TGTGCCAGTACCCGGGACGGAGCCCCCTACAATGAGCAGTTCTTC. The chain employs TRBV19 and TRBJ2-1; either TRBD1 or TRBD2 may fit D (5 bases each). The germline V gene has CDR1 LNHDA and CDR2 SQIVND (reference sequence). The CDR3 covers 15 residues. Trimming took off 7 bases at V and 2 bases at J, with 15 bases between the two ends.

Concerning this clonotype itself: A much bigger clone sits one base away, suggesting this may be a read error. The chain couples TRBV24-1 to TRBJ2-3; D unresolved. CDR1 KGHDR and CDR2 SFDVKD come from the germline V gene. Trimming removed 7 bases at V and 9 bases at J, with 10 bases between. The length of the CDR3 is 11 residues. The CDR3 DNA follows: TGTGCCACCAGATCGCAAGGGACGCAGTATTTT. Its translation: CATRSQGTQYF.